This T cell receptor beta chain stems from a study of T cell responses to AZD1222 COVID-19 vaccine. Findings of the study overall: Baseline seropositivity occurred in only six or seven AZD1222 recipients.

Comments on this clone: Its antigen remains unidentified.

Generated by immunoSEQ multiplex PCR, the TCRdb table keeps only in-frame clones and is missing some. The sample yields about 90,000 clones, approximately 87% seen once. Germline CDR1 is SGHNT and CDR2 is YENEEA. This CDR3 contains 20 residues. V dropped 2 bases and J dropped 4; count of bases not matched to a gene: 19. This rearrangement joins TRBV11-3 to TRBJ1-1, with 10 bases lining up with TRBD1. Sequences were derived from peripheral blood, sampled 28 days after the second AZD1222 dose. The sequence came from an adult who received the AZD1222 COVID-19 vaccine. The CDR3 is CASSLWSRDRGTNSPTEAFF. The CDR3 bases are TGTGCCAGCAGCTTATGGTCAAGGGACAGGGGTACAAACTCCCCCACTGAAGCTTTCTTT.